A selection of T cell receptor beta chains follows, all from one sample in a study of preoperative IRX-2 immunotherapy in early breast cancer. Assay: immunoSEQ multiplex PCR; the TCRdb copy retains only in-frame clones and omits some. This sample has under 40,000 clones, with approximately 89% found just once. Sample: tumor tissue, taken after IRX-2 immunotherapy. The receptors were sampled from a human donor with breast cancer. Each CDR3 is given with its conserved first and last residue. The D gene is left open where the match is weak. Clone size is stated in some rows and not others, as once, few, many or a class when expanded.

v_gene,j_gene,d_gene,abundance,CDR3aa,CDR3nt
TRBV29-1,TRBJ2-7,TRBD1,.,CSVEGANRGSHYEQYF,TGCAGCGTTGAGGGGGCCAACAGGGGGTCGCACTACGAGCAGTACTTC
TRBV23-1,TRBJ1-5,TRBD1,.,CASSKGTGDPQHF,TGCGCCAGCAGCAAAGGGACAGGGGATCCCCAGCATTTT
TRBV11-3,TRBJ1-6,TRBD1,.,CASSFLDRVNSPLHF,TGTGCCAGCAGCTTCTTGGACAGGGTGAATTCACCCCTCCACTTT
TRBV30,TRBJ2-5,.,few,CAWSGLGALETQYF,TGTGCCTGGAGTGGACTAGGGGCCCTAGAGACCCAGTACTTC
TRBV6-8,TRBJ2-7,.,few,CASSVYTIFSYEQYF,TGTGCCAGCAGTGTCTACACCATTTTCTCCTACGAGCAGTACTTC
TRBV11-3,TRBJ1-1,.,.,CASSLDAGPLQAFF,TGTGCCAGCAGCTTAGATGCGGGGCCCTTACAAGCTTTCTTT
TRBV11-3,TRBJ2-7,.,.,CASSSQSDSYEQYF,TGTGCCAGCAGCTCTCAGTCGGACTCTTACGAGCAGTACTTC
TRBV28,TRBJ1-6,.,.,CASRSGAPPGPLHF,TGTGCCAGCAGGTCGGGGGCGCCACCCGGCCCCCTCCACTTT
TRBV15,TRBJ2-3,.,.,CATSRGRMILPDSTDTQYF,TGTGCCACCAGCAGGGGACGGATGATACTACCGGATAGCACAGATACGCAGTATTTT
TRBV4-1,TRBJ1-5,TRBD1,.,CASSQRRDRVSQPQHF,TGCGCCAGCAGCCAACGCCGGGACAGGGTAAGTCAGCCCCAGCATTTT
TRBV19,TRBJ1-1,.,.,CASSIRRREGEAFF,TGTGCCAGTAGTATTCGCCGAAGGGAGGGAGAAGCTTTCTTT
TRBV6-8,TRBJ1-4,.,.,CASSRDKTATNEKLFF,TGTGCCAGCAGTCGGGACAAAACAGCAACTAATGAAAAACTGTTTTTT
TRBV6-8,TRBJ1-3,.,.,CASSDRGGGNTIYF,TGTGCCAGCAGTGACCGTGGGGGTGGAAACACCATATATTTT
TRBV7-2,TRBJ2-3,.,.,CASSGGGGTDTQYF,TGTGCCAGCAGCGGAGGGGGAGGGACAGATACGCAGTATTTT
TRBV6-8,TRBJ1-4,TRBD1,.,CASGLTGGATQKLFF,TGTGCCAGCGGCTTAACAGGGGGCGCGACACAAAAACTGTTTTTT
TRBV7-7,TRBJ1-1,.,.,CASSADRLNTEAFF,TGTGCCAGCAGCGCGGACAGACTGAACACTGAAGCTTTCTTT
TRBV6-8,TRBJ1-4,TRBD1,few,CASSHRGHVHSNEKLFF,TGTGCCAGCAGTCACAGGGGGCACGTTCACAGTAATGAAAAACTGTTTTTT
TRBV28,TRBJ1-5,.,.,CASSKLNQPQHF,TGTGCCAGCAGTAAACTAAATCAGCCCCAGCATTTT
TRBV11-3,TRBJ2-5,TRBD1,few,CASSFGQGRRSQETQYF,TGTGCCAGCAGCTTCGGACAGGGTCGTCGCTCCCAAGAGACCCAGTACTTC
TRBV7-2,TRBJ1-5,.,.,CASSLADNQPQHF,TGTGCCAGCAGCTTAGCGGACAATCAGCCCCAGCATTTT
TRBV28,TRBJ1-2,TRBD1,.,CASSTQGAVRGYTF,TGTGCCAGCAGTACTCAGGGGGCAGTGCGTGGCTACACCTTC
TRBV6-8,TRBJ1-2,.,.,CASTTSGASGYTF,TGTGCCAGCACTACCTCAGGGGCGTCTGGCTACACCTTC
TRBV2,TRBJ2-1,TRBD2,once,CASSLAGASNEQFF,TGTGCCAGCAGTTTAGCGGGGGCCTCGAATGAGCAGTTCTTC
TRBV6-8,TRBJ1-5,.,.,CASSPGRGNQPQHF,TGTGCCAGCAGTCCAGGGAGGGGTAATCAGCCCCAGCATTTT
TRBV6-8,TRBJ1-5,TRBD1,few,CASSPNQGVNQPQHF,TGTGCCAGCAGCCCGAACCAGGGGGTAAATCAGCCCCAGCATTTT
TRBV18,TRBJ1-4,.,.,CASSPQWGTNEKLFF,TGTGCCAGCTCACCGCAATGGGGAACTAATGAAAAACTGTTTTTT
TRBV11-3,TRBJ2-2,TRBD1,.,CASIKAGGQTTGELFF,TGTGCCAGCATCAAAGCAGGGGGACAGACCACCGGGGAGCTGTTTTTT
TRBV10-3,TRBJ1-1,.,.,CAISESRDWREAFF,TGTGCCATCAGTGAGTCAAGGGATTGGAGGGAAGCTTTCTTT
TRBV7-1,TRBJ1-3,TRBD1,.,CASSSGTGAENTIYF,TGTGCCAGCAGCTCCGGGACAGGGGCCGAGAACACCATATATTTT
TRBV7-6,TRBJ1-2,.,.,CASSLLSSVQGGYTF,TGTGCCAGCAGCTTATTATCGTCAGTTCAAGGTGGCTACACCTTC
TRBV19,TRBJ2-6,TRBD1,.,CASSQQGSSGANVLTF,TGTGCCAGTAGCCAACAGGGGAGCTCTGGGGCCAACGTCCTGACTTTC
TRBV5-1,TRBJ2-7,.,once,CASSTVWAEGSSYEQYF,TGCGCCAGCAGCACAGTTTGGGCCGAGGGAAGCTCCTACGAGCAGTACTTC
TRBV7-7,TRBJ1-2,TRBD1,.,CASSQGVGQGALSYGYTF,TGTGCCAGCAGCCAGGGAGTGGGACAGGGGGCCTTAAGTTATGGCTACACCTTC
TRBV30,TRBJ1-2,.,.,CAWSALGRGYGYTF,TGTGCCTGGAGTGCCCTTGGCAGGGGCTATGGCTACACCTTC
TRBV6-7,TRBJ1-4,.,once,CASSYSAVTNEKLFF,TGTGCCAGCAGTTACTCGGCGGTGACTAATGAAAAACTGTTTTTT
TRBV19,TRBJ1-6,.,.,CASSLGPPPYNSPLHF,TGTGCCAGTAGTTTGGGGCCACCCCCTTATAATTCACCCCTCCACTTT
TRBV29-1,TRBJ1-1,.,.,CSVSSETTNTEAFF,TGCAGCGTTAGCTCAGAGACTACAAACACTGAAGCTTTCTTT
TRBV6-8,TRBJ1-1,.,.,CASSYGVGDTEAFF,TGTGCCAGCAGTTACGGGGTAGGGGACACTGAAGCTTTCTTT
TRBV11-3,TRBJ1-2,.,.,CASSPSPGARYGYTF,TGTGCCAGCAGCCCATCCCCTGGGGCACGCTATGGCTACACCTTC
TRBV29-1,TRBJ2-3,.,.,CSALRASTDTQYF,TGCAGCGCCCTAAGGGCCAGCACAGATACGCAGTATTTT
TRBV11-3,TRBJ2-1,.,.,CASSFGGPGYNEQFF,TGTGCCAGCAGCTTCGGGGGTCCCGGGTACAATGAGCAGTTCTTC
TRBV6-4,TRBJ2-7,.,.,CASSSTTEQYF,TGTGCCAGCAGTTCCACTACCGAGCAGTACTTC
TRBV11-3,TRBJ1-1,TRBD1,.,CASSYLLGTGTEAFF,TGTGCCAGCAGCTACCTACTCGGGACAGGTACTGAAGCTTTCTTT